The next 11 T cell receptor beta chains were all read from a single sample in a study of Tregs in tolerant kidney transplant recipients. This table comes from immunoSEQ multiplex PCR, and its TCRdb copy is limited to in-frame clones, with some not included. The data show about 83,000 clones, less than 98% seen once. The sequenced sample was CD4+ T cells from blood, obtained before the transplant. The receptor source for this set is a human donor who received a combined kidney and bone marrow transplant.

This rearrangement joins TRBV29-1 to TRBJ2-1, with a tentative D call TRBD2 (5 bases). The CDR3 has 13 amino acids. Germline V gene data show CDR1 as SQVTM and CDR2 as ANQGSEA. V gave up 1 base and J gave up 6 bases, with 10 bases separating them. The CDR3 region is CSVEVPEVNEQFF. CDR3 bases: TGCAGCGTTGAAGTACCGGAGGTCAATGAGCAGTTCTTC.

This clone occurred once. The rearrangement joins TRBV6-1 to TRBJ1-2; D is possibly TRBD1 (6 bases). The V and J ends lost 3 bases and 6 bases respectively, with 17 bases between them. CDR1 MNHNS and CDR2 SASEGT come from the germline V gene. There are 15 residues in the CDR3. This chain's CDR3 is CASSEDFRQDNGYTF. The CDR3 DNA sequence: TGTGCCAGCAGTGAGGACTTTCGACAGGATAATGGCTACACCTTC.

This clone was picked up one time. The chain links TRBV5-1 to TRBJ2-7, with TRBD1 identical over 9 bases. CDR1 and CDR2 from the germline V gene are SGHRS and YFSETQ. The CDR3 consists of 15 residues. Losses at the gene ends were 1 base for V and 4 bases for J; bases not matched to a gene: 6. The CDR3 DNA reads as TGCGCCAGCAGCTTGTCCGGGACAGGGAATTACGAGCAGTACTTC. This sequence encodes CASSLSGTGNYEQYF.

The V call is TRBV28, the J call TRBJ2-4, with 8 bases lining up with TRBD2. The CDR3 covers 14 residues. Germline V lookup: CDR1 MDHEN, CDR2 SYDVKM. The V segment lost 4 bases and the J segment 6 bases; nucleotides outside the gene matches: 5. The CDR3: CASSWGRGVNIQYF. The CDR3 DNA reads as TGTGCCAGCAGTTGGGGGCGGGGGGTAAACATTCAGTACTTC.

The chain couples TRBV7-8 to TRBJ2-5; TRBD1 matches 8 bases. The CDR3 covers 18 residues. V dropped 5 bases and J dropped 4; count of bases not matched to a gene: 18. Per the germline V gene, CDR1 is SGHVS and CDR2 is FQNEAQ. CDR3 bases: TGTGCCAGCAGCGGACAGGGCGTTCCTTCAGTCCAGAGAGAGACCCAGTACTTC. Translating it yields CASSGQGVPSVQRETQYF.

The chain employs TRBV10-3 and TRBJ2-3; D remains unclear. The germline gives CDR1 ENHRY, CDR2 SYGVKD. V dropped 0 bases and J dropped 2 bases, with 6 bases sitting between them. This CDR3 is built from 14 residues. This chain's CDR3 is CAISESTTTDTQYF. The DNA for the CDR3 is TGTGCCATCAGTGAGTCAACTACCACAGATACGCAGTATTTT.

The chain combines TRBV6-4 with TRBJ1-5; possibly TRBD1 for D (5 bases). Germline V gene lookup returns CDR1 MRHNA and CDR2 SNTAGT. V was clipped by 4 bases and J by 6 bases, with 10 bases between them. The CDR3 is 13 residues long. CDR3 sequence reads: CASSVGVGQPQHF. CDR3 sequence (DNA): TGTGCCAGCAGTGTAGGGGTAGGTCAGCCCCAGCATTTT.

The chain is built from TRBV4-3 and TRBJ2-5, with D possibly TRBD1 on 6 matching bases. The germline V gene encodes CDR1 LGHNA and CDR2 YSLEER. This CDR3 spans 16 amino acids. The V end lost 0 bases, the J end lost 3 bases, and 14 bases lay between the germline ends. The CDR3 spells CASSQEVGDIEETQYF. The CDR3 DNA reads as TGCGCCAGCAGCCAAGAAGTCGGGGACATAGAAGAGACCCAGTACTTC.

J is TRBJ2-2 and V is TRBV7-9; 7 bases map to TRBD1. The V and J ends lost 5 bases and 6 bases, in that order; junction bases with no gene match: 9. The CDR3 is 15 residues long. CDR1 is SEHNR, CDR2 FQNEAQ, per germline (reference sequence). The DNA of the CDR3 is TGTGCCAGCAGCCTAAGGGGGCGCGGTGCCGGGGAGCTGTTTTTT. Translated: CASSLRGRGAGELFF.

The chain has TRBV11-3 and TRBJ1-2; 9 nucleotides match TRBD1. The J segment lost 0 bases and the V segment lost 5 bases, leaving 4 bases of the junction unmatched. The CDR3 has 15 residues. Germline V gives CDR1 SGHNT, CDR2 YENEEA. The chain's CDR3 is CASSQTGGANYGYTF. The CDR3 coding sequence is TGTGCCAGCAGCCAGACAGGGGGAGCTAACTATGGCTACACCTTC.

This sequence joins TRBV29-1 and TRBJ2-3; D is uncertain. The V gene's germline CDR1 is SQVTM and CDR2 ANQGSEA. The V gene lost 4 bases and the J gene lost 0 bases, with 11 bases spanning the gap. This CDR3 has 14 amino acids. The CDR3 DNA follows: TGCAGCGTTGTCGAGACACAAAGCACAGATACGCAGTATTTT. It translates to CSVVETQSTDTQYF.